This TCR beta chain stems from a study of blood T cells in healthy people across ages (dated by TCRdb to about 2015). Context from the whole study: In model experiments, template switching captured roughly one uniquely barcoded TCR beta cDNA molecule for every two T cells. Donors were grouped into four age groups: young (average approximately 15 years), middle-aged (about 40), aged (62) and long-lived (less than 85). Two additional independent replicas of 1 million unique cDNA reads from the same blood draw were analyzed for two donors (one aged 18 to 30 and one aged 80 or older). The study measured age-related changes in TCR beta repertoire diversity using deep sequencing normalized with unique cDNA molecular identifiers. Findings and caveats that apply to the study as a whole: A strong correlation was found between observed TCR beta diversity and the percentage of naive T cells measured by flow cytometry. Donor CMV infection status was unknown, potentially confounding age-related changes in expanded clonotypes. Estimates of total diversity based on one million sequenced T cells were considered lower bounds and underestimates. As age increased, observed TCR beta diversity per million T cells dropped in a roughly linear way, and a significant reduction was already evident by age 40. Compared with the aged group, the long-lived group had more naive CD4+ T cells, fewer expanded clones and increased TCR diversity, a pattern suggesting age selection. Since profiling was done on bulk unsorted PBMCs, naive and antigen-experienced compartments could not be conclusively compared.

The germline V gene (reference sequence) sets CDR1 to LGHDT and CDR2 to YNNKEL. The cysteine opens and the phenylalanine closes a CDR3 of 13 amino acids. Only the CDR3 DNA stays, 39 bases, in frame from base 1. The V and J ends are trimmed by 1 base and 5 bases, leaving 9 bases between them. Receptor libraries were prepared by 5' RACE. The data were produced on an Illumina HiSeq 2500. A second PCR of about 7 to 12 cycles was performed with a sample-barcoded 5' primer and a J-beta primer mix. A template-switch 5' adaptor carrying 12 random nucleotides introduced a unique molecular identifier onto each TCR beta cDNA molecule. At least 3 million CDR3-containing paired-end reads were obtained from each sample. First-strand cDNA synthesis was performed from all RNA using the Mint cDNA synthesis kit, with priming by a TRBC-specific oligonucleotide. All cDNA was treated with uracil-DNA glycosylase and then went through a first 18-cycle PCR with the universal primers M1SS and BC2_uni_R. The source study handled its data this way. Each sample was normalized by randomly selecting 1 million high-quality reads, each carrying a distinct molecular identifier. Instead of being binned into consensus sequences, reads with shared molecular identifiers were discarded. MiTCR, with a Q25 quality threshold and the strictest error-elimination algorithm, was used for CDR3 identification, clonotype clustering and error correction. A nonparametric unseen species model using Euler transformation provided a lower-bound estimate of total TCR beta diversity. The public reads were run again by TCRdb, first through fastp at Q25 and then through MiXCR, and only productive beta chains were kept. Every CDR3 protein is listed once, alongside the most common genes and DNA of its rows. TCRdb, not the authors, supplied the V and J calls. The sample has 780,000 or so distinct CDR3 sequences on record, approximately 25% of them singletons. The top ten constitute under 4.5% of the sample.

Notes on this clonotype: Its recognized antigen is unknown. The sample holds no much larger clone one base away, and base qualities are not on file.

Systemically healthy Caucasian individuals from Russia, 35 to 40 in total and aged about 6 to 90 years, were included as donors. About 10 milliliters of peripheral blood were drawn from each donor into EDTA-treated Vacutainer tubes. Ficoll-Paque density-gradient centrifugation was used to isolate PBMCs, with at least 6 million obtained per sample. Total RNA, at least 6 micrograms per sample, was extracted from PBMCs with Trizol reagent. For every donor, an aliquot of PBMCs went through flow cytometry to measure the percentages of naive CD45RAhigh/CD27high T cells. The sample was also linked to a second study, of T cells of mothers and their children. As that second paper reports: Donors were nine systemically healthy Caucasian individuals: three mothers and their six children. cDNA synthesis consumed the entire amount of extracted RNA, loaded at approximately 1.4 ug RNA in each 15 ul reaction. In the second PCR, the M1S primer added sample barcodes and 2-4 random nucleotides. Over 10 million TCR beta CDR3 reads came from each mother, compared with approximately 3 million reads from each child. TCR recombination output is similarly shaped by thymic selection in related and unrelated pairs, with a minor effect exerted by inherited differences. Related mother-child pairs always showed normalized repertoire overlap that was slightly higher than in unrelated mother-child pairs, though the difference was never significant. No persistent microchimeric T cell clones were found, with a detection sensitivity of 75 to 100 clones per million clonotypes. The study used deep NGS to compare TCR beta repertoires of mothers and children, seeking features distinguishing related mother-child pairs from unrelated individuals. Mothers averaged roughly 36 +/- 4 years of age and children averaged approximately 11 +/- 4 years. After adapters were ligated using NEBNext reagents, the libraries underwent 100+100 nt paired-end sequencing on an Illumina HiSeq 2000. To avoid cross-contamination, the mother libraries and the child libraries were prepared a month apart and sequenced in separate runs. Each donor had between about 450,000 and 2,100,000 distinct TCR beta clonotypes identified. Naive TCR beta clonotypes were estimated from low-frequency clonotypes matched to each donor's FACS-determined naive share, without sorting.

The receptor's source is a boy aged 10-17 years in good health. The chain is made from TRBV3-1 and TRBJ2-7; the D gene lacks a confident call. Sequencing was done on a sample of blood. The DNA sequence reads TGTGCCAGCAGCCAAGCCTCGCCCCACGAGCAGTACTTC. Its coded protein is CASSQASPHEQYF.